Listed below are T cell receptor beta chains from one sample, sequenced in a study of T-cell memory formation after mild COVID-19. MiXCR, run by TCRdb on the 5' RACE reads, gives a single entry per CDR3 protein. The repertoire holds more than 110,000 distinct CDR3 sequences, 11% to 15% seen once, with roughly 28% in the top ten. The sample was PBMCs or a T cell subset sorted from them (not recorded which). These receptors all stem from an adult woman who had mild COVID-19 (a few samples of this study predate the infection). Cell type and time point are not known. Each CDR3 is given with its conserved first and last residue. Each record gives: V gene, D gene, clone size, J gene, CDR3 DNA, CDR3 protein. The D gene is left open where the match is weak. A clone size is listed for some rows: how often the clone was seen (once, few, many), or a class if it is expanded.

v_call: TRBV19
d_call: TRBD2
clone_size: few
j_call: TRBJ2-1
cdr3_nt: TGTGCCAGTAGTTCCGCGGGAGATCCCTACAATGAGCAGTTCTTC
cdr3_aa: CASSSAGDPYNEQFF

v_call: TRBV7-8
d_call: NA
clone_size: many
j_call: TRBJ2-2
cdr3_nt: TGTGCCAGCAGCTCCCGTTCGGCCTTAGCGGCATACACCGGGGAGCTGTTTTTT
cdr3_aa: CASSSRSALAAYTGELFF

v_call: TRBV4-3
d_call: NA
clone_size: NA
j_call: TRBJ2-7
cdr3_nt: TGCGCCAGCAGCCAAGATTCGGTAGGGGGCTACGAGCAGTACTTC
cdr3_aa: CASSQDSVGGYEQYF

v_call: TRBV9
d_call: NA
clone_size: NA
j_call: TRBJ2-7
cdr3_nt: TGTGCCAGCAGCCCCCGGGACTTGCCACTCTACGAGCAGTACTTC
cdr3_aa: CASSPRDLPLYEQYF

v_call: TRBV7-9
d_call: NA
clone_size: NA
j_call: TRBJ2-1
cdr3_nt: TGTGCCAGCAGCTTAGAGAACAATGAGCAGTTCTTC
cdr3_aa: CASSLENNEQFF

v_call: TRBV7-9
d_call: NA
clone_size: few
j_call: TRBJ1-6
cdr3_nt: TGTGCCAGCAGCTTATATGGCGGATCACCCAATTCACCCCTCCACTTT
cdr3_aa: CASSLYGGSPNSPLHF

v_call: TRBV29-1
d_call: NA
clone_size: NA
j_call: TRBJ1-1
cdr3_nt: TGCAGCGTTGGAAGGGAGACTGAAGCTTTCTTT
cdr3_aa: CSVGRETEAFF

v_call: TRBV20-1
d_call: NA
clone_size: few
j_call: TRBJ2-7
cdr3_nt: TGCAGTGCTAGCCGGCCGAGCTCCTACGAGCAGTACTTC
cdr3_aa: CSASRPSSYEQYF

v_call: TRBV30
d_call: NA
clone_size: few
j_call: TRBJ2-7
cdr3_nt: TGTGCCTGGAGTGTCGTCCAGGGGTACGAGCAGTACTTC
cdr3_aa: CAWSVVQGYEQYF

v_call: TRBV30
d_call: NA
clone_size: NA
j_call: TRBJ2-2
cdr3_nt: TGTGCCTGGACCTGGGACTTTACCGGGGAGCTGTTTTTT
cdr3_aa: CAWTWDFTGELFF

v_call: TRBV20-1
d_call: NA
clone_size: NA
j_call: TRBJ2-7
cdr3_nt: TGCAGTGCCAAAGTCGGAACCACCTACGAGCAGTACTTC
cdr3_aa: CSAKVGTTYEQYF

v_call: TRBV13
d_call: NA
clone_size: few
j_call: TRBJ2-7
cdr3_nt: TGTGCCAGCAGCTCTCGGGGTAGCGTCGACCACGAGCAGTACTTC
cdr3_aa: CASSSRGSVDHEQYF

v_call: TRBV5-1
d_call: TRBD1
clone_size: few
j_call: TRBJ2-1
cdr3_nt: TGCGCCAGCAGAGAGGAGACAGGGGTGGCCAATGAGCAGTTCTTC
cdr3_aa: CASREETGVANEQFF

v_call: TRBV10-3
d_call: NA
clone_size: few
j_call: TRBJ1-1
cdr3_nt: TGTGCCATCACAGGGCTTGGAAACACTGAAGCTTTCTTT
cdr3_aa: CAITGLGNTEAFF

v_call: TRBV7-3
d_call: NA
clone_size: NA
j_call: TRBJ1-1
cdr3_nt: TGTGCCAGCAGCTCGGACGGAGCCCACACTGAAGCTTTCTTT
cdr3_aa: CASSSDGAHTEAFF

v_call: TRBV6-2/TRBV6-3
d_call: NA
clone_size: NA
j_call: TRBJ2-1
cdr3_nt: TGTGCCAGCAGTTACTTTTCTCCGGGGCACTACGCCTACAATGAGCAGTTCTTC
cdr3_aa: CASSYFSPGHYAYNEQFF

v_call: TRBV13
d_call: TRBD2
clone_size: few
j_call: TRBJ2-7
cdr3_nt: TGTGCCAGCAGCTTAGCAGGGACTAAATTGGAGCAGTACTTC
cdr3_aa: CASSLAGTKLEQYF

v_call: TRBV20-1
d_call: TRBD1
clone_size: few
j_call: TRBJ2-3
cdr3_nt: TGCAGTGCTTGGACTAACAGGGGGACAGATACGCAGTATTTT
cdr3_aa: CSAWTNRGTDTQYF

v_call: TRBV6-4
d_call: TRBD2
clone_size: many
j_call: TRBJ2-3
cdr3_nt: TGTGCCAGCAGTGACTCAGCGGGGGGAGGGCCAGATACGCAGTATTTT
cdr3_aa: CASSDSAGGGPDTQYF

v_call: TRBV4-3
d_call: NA
clone_size: NA
j_call: TRBJ1-4
cdr3_nt: TGCGCCAGCAGCCATCTCCTGCGGAAAGGGAGCGAAAAACTGTTTTTT
cdr3_aa: CASSHLLRKGSEKLFF

v_call: TRBV5-6
d_call: TRBD1
clone_size: once
j_call: TRBJ1-2
cdr3_nt: TGTGCCAGCAGCCCACAGGGGGCGGATAGGTATGGCTACACCTTC
cdr3_aa: CASSPQGADRYGYTF

v_call: TRBV7-7
d_call: NA
clone_size: NA
j_call: TRBJ2-2
cdr3_nt: TGTGCCAGCAGTAACGCCTTTACAGGCAACACCGGGGAGCTGTTTTTT
cdr3_aa: CASSNAFTGNTGELFF

v_call: TRBV7-9
d_call: NA
clone_size: few
j_call: TRBJ2-7
cdr3_nt: TGTGCCAGCAGCTTATTTGCAGGGCCGGCCTACGAGCAGTACTTC
cdr3_aa: CASSLFAGPAYEQYF

v_call: TRBV7-6
d_call: NA
clone_size: few
j_call: TRBJ2-1
cdr3_nt: TGTGCCAGCAGCCAGGACGGCGGGAAGTACTACAATGAGCAGTTCTTC
cdr3_aa: CASSQDGGKYYNEQFF

v_call: TRBV5-6
d_call: NA
clone_size: NA
j_call: TRBJ1-1
cdr3_nt: TGTGCCAGCAGCTTGTTGAGTCGGATGGAGCCCAACACTGAAGCTTTCTTT
cdr3_aa: CASSLLSRMEPNTEAFF

v_call: TRBV11-3
d_call: TRBD1
clone_size: NA
j_call: TRBJ2-1
cdr3_nt: TGTGCCAGCAAGCCCGGGACAGGGGACGCTGAGCAGTTCTTC
cdr3_aa: CASKPGTGDAEQFF

v_call: TRBV19
d_call: NA
clone_size: few
j_call: TRBJ2-7
cdr3_nt: TGTGCCAGTAGCGAAGCTGGGAGCTCCTACGAGCAGTACTTC
cdr3_aa: CASSEAGSSYEQYF

v_call: TRBV5-6
d_call: NA
clone_size: few
j_call: TRBJ2-7
cdr3_nt: TGTGCCAGCAGCTTGGGGCAGGGGTCCAACGAGCAGTACTTC
cdr3_aa: CASSLGQGSNEQYF

v_call: TRBV19
d_call: NA
clone_size: NA
j_call: TRBJ1-1
cdr3_nt: TGTGCCAGTAGTCTAGGGGTCCGCACTGAAGCTTTCTTT
cdr3_aa: CASSLGVRTEAFF

v_call: TRBV11-2
d_call: NA
clone_size: few
j_call: TRBJ2-2
cdr3_nt: TGTGCCAGCAGTTGGGGGCTAGCCATGAACACCGGGGAGCTGTTTTTT
cdr3_aa: CASSWGLAMNTGELFF

v_call: TRBV6-2/TRBV6-3
d_call: NA
clone_size: few
j_call: TRBJ2-7
cdr3_nt: TGTGCCAGCAGTTACGGCACTACCTACGAGCAGTACTTC
cdr3_aa: CASSYGTTYEQYF

v_call: TRBV5-1
d_call: TRBD1
clone_size: NA
j_call: TRBJ1-6
cdr3_nt: TGCGCCAGCAGCTCCCACCGGGACAGCTTTAATTCACCCCTCCACTTT
cdr3_aa: CASSSHRDSFNSPLHF

v_call: TRBV5-6
d_call: NA
clone_size: few
j_call: TRBJ2-5
cdr3_nt: TGTGCCAGCAGCCACTTTCTAGCCGAGGATCTGAAAGAGACCCAGTACTTC
cdr3_aa: CASSHFLAEDLKETQYF

v_call: TRBV9
d_call: NA
clone_size: few
j_call: TRBJ2-1
cdr3_nt: TGTGCCAGCAGCGTAGATTTCCCCTACAATGAGCAGTTCTTC
cdr3_aa: CASSVDFPYNEQFF

v_call: TRBV7-2
d_call: NA
clone_size: many
j_call: TRBJ2-4
cdr3_nt: TGTGCCAGCAGGGAAGGGGCGCGCCTTCTTAAAAACATTCAGTACTTC
cdr3_aa: CASREGARLLKNIQYF

v_call: TRBV12-3/TRBV12-4
d_call: NA
clone_size: many
j_call: TRBJ2-7
cdr3_nt: TGTGCCAGCAGCCAGGGTCACTACGAGCAGTACTTC
cdr3_aa: CASSQGHYEQYF

v_call: TRBV6-5
d_call: NA
clone_size: NA
j_call: TRBJ2-3
cdr3_nt: TGTGCCAGCAGTTACAGGGTCGAGGCAACAGATACGCAGTATTTT
cdr3_aa: CASSYRVEATDTQYF

v_call: TRBV3-1
d_call: NA
clone_size: NA
j_call: TRBJ2-7
cdr3_nt: TGTGCCAGCAGCCAAGTTGGGTTCTCCTCCTACGAGCAGTACTTC
cdr3_aa: CASSQVGFSSYEQYF

v_call: TRBV4-1
d_call: NA
clone_size: NA
j_call: TRBJ1-1
cdr3_nt: TGCGCCAGCAGCCAAGGGGTATTCGCGAACACTGAAGCTTTCTTT
cdr3_aa: CASSQGVFANTEAFF

v_call: TRBV2
d_call: TRBD1
clone_size: once
j_call: TRBJ2-1
cdr3_nt: TGTGCCAGCAGTCGACAGGGGGATGAGCAGTTCTTC
cdr3_aa: CASSRQGDEQFF

v_call: TRBV27
d_call: TRBD1
clone_size: few
j_call: TRBJ2-7
cdr3_nt: TGTGCCAGCAGTTCATCCGACGGGACAGAAGCCTACGAGCAGTACTTC
cdr3_aa: CASSSSDGTEAYEQYF

v_call: TRBV6-5
d_call: NA
clone_size: many
j_call: TRBJ2-7
cdr3_nt: TGTGCCAGCAGTGAGGGCTACGAGCAGTACTTC
cdr3_aa: CASSEGYEQYF

v_call: TRBV20-1
d_call: NA
clone_size: few
j_call: TRBJ2-7
cdr3_nt: TGCAGTGCTAGACCCCGCGGCTACGAGCAGTACTTC
cdr3_aa: CSARPRGYEQYF

v_call: TRBV5-5
d_call: TRBD1
clone_size: NA
j_call: TRBJ2-3
cdr3_nt: TGTGCCAGCAGCTTGGGACAGGGGGCAAACACAGATACGCAGTATTTT
cdr3_aa: CASSLGQGANTDTQYF

v_call: TRBV7-8
d_call: TRBD2
clone_size: few
j_call: TRBJ2-3
cdr3_nt: TGTGCCAGCAGCCCCGAGATCCCGGGGGGGTTTATAGATACGCAGTATTTT
cdr3_aa: CASSPEIPGGFIDTQYF

v_call: TRBV2
d_call: NA
clone_size: NA
j_call: TRBJ2-1
cdr3_nt: TGTGCCAGCCGTGAGGGGGGAAGCTCCTACAATGAGCAGTTCTTC
cdr3_aa: CASREGGSSYNEQFF

v_call: TRBV11-2
d_call: TRBD2
clone_size: few
j_call: TRBJ2-1
cdr3_nt: TGTGCCAGCAGCTCTCTAGCGGGAGTTCAGGAGCAGTTCTTC
cdr3_aa: CASSSLAGVQEQFF